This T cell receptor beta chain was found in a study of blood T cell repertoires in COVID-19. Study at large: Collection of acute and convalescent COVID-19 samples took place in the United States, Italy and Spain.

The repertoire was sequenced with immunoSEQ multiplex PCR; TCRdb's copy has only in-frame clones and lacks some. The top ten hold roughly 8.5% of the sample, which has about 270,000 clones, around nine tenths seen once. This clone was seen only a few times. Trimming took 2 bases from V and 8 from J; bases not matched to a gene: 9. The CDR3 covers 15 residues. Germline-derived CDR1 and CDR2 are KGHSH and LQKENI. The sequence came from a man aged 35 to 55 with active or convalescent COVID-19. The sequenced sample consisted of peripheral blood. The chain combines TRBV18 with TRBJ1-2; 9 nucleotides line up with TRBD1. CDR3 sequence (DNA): TGTGCCAGCTCACCATCAAAGACAGGGGGATCGGGCTACACCTTC. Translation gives CASSPSKTGGSGYTF.